One T cell receptor (beta chain) is described in this entry. This specimen belongs to a study of blood T cell repertoires in COVID-19. Study background: Material from acute and convalescent COVID-19 was sourced from the United States, Italy and Spain. From T cells, B-cell-depleted T cells, or PBMCs came the material, which was cDNA or gDNA.

Germline V CDR1 and CDR2: GTSNPN, SVGIG (reference sequence). V was trimmed by 6 bases and J by 8 bases, leaving 22 bases between them. The CDR3 loop spans 14 amino acids. Original data processing: Amplifying reference gene primers gave estimates of nucleated cell counts. Clones were read by immunoSEQ multiplex PCR, and TCRdb kept only the in-frame ones, dropping some. That table gives V, J and clone size, and the DNA gave D and trimming. The table includes more than 250,000 clones, around four fifths detected once. This TCR came from a woman aged 50 to 60 with acute or convalescent COVID-19. Sequenced: peripheral blood. The rearrangement uses TRBV30 and TRBJ1-2, with D perhaps matching TRBD1 (5 bases). CDR3: CACLSASSGDGYTF. CDR3 in DNA: TGTGCCTGTCTTTCGGCCTCCTCGGGGGACGGCTACACCTTC.